This TCR beta chain came from a study of Graves' ophthalmopathy and Graves' hyperthyroidism. Of note for this clonotype: A read error may account for a junction end that differs from germline.

Amplified material comprised TCR beta CDR3 regions derived from RNA transcripts. RT-PCR with HTBI primers came first, then second-round multiplex PCR. TCRdb fed the multiplex PCR reads into MiXCR, producing one record per CDR3 protein. The repertoire holds 340,000 or so distinct CDR3 sequences, roughly a sixth seen once, with more than 9% in the top ten. Isolation of PBMCs was performed using roughly 10 ml of fresh peripheral blood. This CDR3 contains 17 residues. Germline CDR1 LNHNV, CDR2 YYDKDF (reference sequence). This chain uses TRBV15 with TRBJ1-5; 7 positions agree with TRBD1. The source is an adult man with Graves' ophthalmopathy. Sequenced sample: peripheral blood. CDR3 in DNA: TGTACCACCAGCAGAATACCCGGGACAGATAGCAATCAGCCCCAGCATTTT. Amino acids: CTTSRIPGTDSNQPQHF. The full variable domain, in which reference TRBV15 and TRBJ1-5 provide the parts outside the CDR3, is DAMVIQNPRYQVTQFGKPVTLSCSQTLNHNVMYWYQQKSSQAPKLLFHYYDKDFNNEADTPDNFQSRRPNTSFCFLDIRSPGLGDTAMYLCTTSRIPGTDSNQPQHFGDGTRLSIL.